This T cell receptor beta chain appears in the sequencing data of a study of identical twins. Whole-study results and caveats: Analyses based on zero insertions could be partly confounded by invariant MAIT and iNKT cells. Among out-of-frame alpha sequences shared by twins, low generation probability occurred in excess.

The sample holds many counts of this clonotype. Its specificity is unknown. Addition of a universal primer site occurred through template switching, and cDNA carried unique molecular identifiers. TCRdb called the 5' RACE reads again in MiXCR, with one record for every CDR3 protein. The data hold nearly 900,000 distinct CDR3 sequences, with approximately 13% observed a single time. There are 13 residues in the CDR3. V was clipped by 5 bases and J by 2 bases, with 9 bases between them. Separately, the same data were catalogued under a study of yellow fever vaccine responses in identical twins.

The origin of this receptor is a woman under 30 in good health. The genes are TRBV12-3 or TRBV12-4 and TRBJ1-2; D is unclear. Sequencing was performed on PBMCs. The CDR3 sequence is CASSVQKNYGYTF. The CDR3 nucleotides read TGTGCCAGCAGTGTTCAGAAAAACTATGGCTACACCTTC.